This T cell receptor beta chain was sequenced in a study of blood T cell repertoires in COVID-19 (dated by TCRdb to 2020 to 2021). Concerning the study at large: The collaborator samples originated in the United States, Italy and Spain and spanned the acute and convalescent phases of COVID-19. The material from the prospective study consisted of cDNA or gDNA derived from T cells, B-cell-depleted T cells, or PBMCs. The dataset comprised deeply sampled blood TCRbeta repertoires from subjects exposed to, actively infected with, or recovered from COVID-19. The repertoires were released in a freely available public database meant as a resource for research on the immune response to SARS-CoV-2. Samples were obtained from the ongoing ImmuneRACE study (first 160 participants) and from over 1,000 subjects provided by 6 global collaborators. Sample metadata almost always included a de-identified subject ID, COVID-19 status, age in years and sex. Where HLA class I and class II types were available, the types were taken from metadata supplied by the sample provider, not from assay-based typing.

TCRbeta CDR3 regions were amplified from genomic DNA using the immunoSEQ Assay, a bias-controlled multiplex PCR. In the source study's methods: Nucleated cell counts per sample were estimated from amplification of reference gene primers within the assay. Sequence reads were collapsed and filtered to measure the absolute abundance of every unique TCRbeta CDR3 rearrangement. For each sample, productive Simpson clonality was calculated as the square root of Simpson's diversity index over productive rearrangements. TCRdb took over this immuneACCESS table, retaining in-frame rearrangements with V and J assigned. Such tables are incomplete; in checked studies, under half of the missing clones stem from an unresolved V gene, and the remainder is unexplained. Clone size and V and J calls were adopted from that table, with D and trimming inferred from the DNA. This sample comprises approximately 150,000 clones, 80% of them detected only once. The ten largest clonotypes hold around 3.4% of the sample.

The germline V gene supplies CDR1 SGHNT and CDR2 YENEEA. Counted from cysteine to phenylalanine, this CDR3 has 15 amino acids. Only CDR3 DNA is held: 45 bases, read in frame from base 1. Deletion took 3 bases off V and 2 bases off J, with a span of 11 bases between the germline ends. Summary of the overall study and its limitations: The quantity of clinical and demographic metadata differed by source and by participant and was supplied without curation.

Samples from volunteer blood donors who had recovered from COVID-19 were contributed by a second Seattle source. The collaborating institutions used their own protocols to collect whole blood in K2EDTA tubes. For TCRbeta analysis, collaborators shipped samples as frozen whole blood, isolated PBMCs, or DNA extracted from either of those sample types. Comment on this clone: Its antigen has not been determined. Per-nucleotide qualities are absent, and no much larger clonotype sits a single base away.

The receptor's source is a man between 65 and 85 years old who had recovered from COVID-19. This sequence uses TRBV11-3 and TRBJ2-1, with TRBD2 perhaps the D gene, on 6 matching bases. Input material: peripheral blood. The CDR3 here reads CASSFRAGPYNEQFF. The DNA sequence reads TGTGCCAGCAGCTTTCGGGCGGGGCCCTACAATGAGCAGTTCTTC.